This TCR beta chain was sequenced for a study of T cell responses to AZD1222 COVID-19 vaccine. As for the study in general: Combined were second doses at about 4 or about 12 weeks. The study's findings and limits: Nearly half of spike-specific TCRs reportedly target unmutated variant regions. Increases in Spike-specific TCR breadth and depth were seen after two AZD1222 doses.

Turning to this clone: Its antigen is still unknown.

Generated by immunoSEQ multiplex PCR, the TCRdb table keeps only in-frame clones and is missing some. The sample holds around 110,000 clones, approximately 89% seen once. Germline CDR1 MNHEY, CDR2 SMNVEV (reference sequence). After removal of 5 bases from V and 11 bases from J, the junction contained 6 bases not matched to a gene. The CDR3 contains 13 residues. The sequencing used peripheral blood, collected on day 0 of AZD1222 vaccination. The clonotype was recovered from an adult in good health. This chain uses TRBV27 with TRBJ1-4, with TRBD1 matching 9 bases. The CDR3 coding sequence is TGTGCCAGCAGTCCAACCGGGACAGGGAAACTGTTTTTT. Translating gives CASSPTGTGKLFF.